This TCR beta chain was observed in a study of T cell repertoires in cytomegalovirus infection. Study at large: Based on public TCR beta signatures, there were indications of CMV infection and of a matching HLA type.

Looked up from germline, CDR1 is LGHNA and CDR2 is YNFKEQ. This CDR3 has 16 amino acids. The trim removed 1 base at V and 2 bases at J, leaving 4 bases unmatched. Via MiXCR, TCRdb re-called the reads, giving one row per CDR3 protein. The table lists fewer than 550,000 distinct CDR3 sequences, roughly 30% of them singletons. Regarding the study as a whole: Frequencies of public TCR beta families were cumulated, and this identified carriers of CMV plus the relevant HLA. The ex vivo response was dominated by HLA-C-restricted CMV-specific TCR beta clonotypes.

As to this clonotype: Its antigen is undetermined.

The sample comprised PBMCs. The rearrangement uses TRBV4-2 and TRBJ2-3; 9 bases line up with TRBD2. This sequence originates from a human donor in good health (CMV status not recorded). Some clones in this sample may be carry-over from other donors' samples. CDR3 bases: TGTGCCAGCAGCCAAGCCAGCGGGGGGCCCACAGATACGCAGTATTTT. It is translated as CASSQASGGPTDTQYF.